The sequence of this TCR beta chain was determined in a study of cytomegalovirus exposure and HLA in healthy donors. General observations from the study: The tendency of first-cohort TCR clusters to co-occur in the roughly 110 validation repertoires emerged from a later analysis. The classifier, whose performance was assessed in both the original and validation cohorts, reportedly diagnosed cytomegalovirus status with high specificity and sensitivity.

The assay was immunoSEQ multiplex PCR, and TCRdb's table has in-frame clones only and misses some. The data contain about 150,000 clones, about 86% of them singletons. Turning to this clone: Its antigen is currently unknown.

The TCR was taken from a human donor in good health. The specimen was PBMCs.

CDR3 sequence: CASSTHRGGGQGGYTF. CDR3 nucleotide sequence: TGTGCCAGCAGCACTCACAGGGGGGGCGGGCAGGGTGGCTACACCTTC. V is TRBV7-2 and J is TRBJ1-2, with 8 bases fitting TRBD1. With V trimmed by 5 bases and J by 7 bases, 15 bases remained unmatched. The length of the CDR3 is 16 residues. Germline CDR1 reads SGHTA; CDR2 reads FQGNSA.